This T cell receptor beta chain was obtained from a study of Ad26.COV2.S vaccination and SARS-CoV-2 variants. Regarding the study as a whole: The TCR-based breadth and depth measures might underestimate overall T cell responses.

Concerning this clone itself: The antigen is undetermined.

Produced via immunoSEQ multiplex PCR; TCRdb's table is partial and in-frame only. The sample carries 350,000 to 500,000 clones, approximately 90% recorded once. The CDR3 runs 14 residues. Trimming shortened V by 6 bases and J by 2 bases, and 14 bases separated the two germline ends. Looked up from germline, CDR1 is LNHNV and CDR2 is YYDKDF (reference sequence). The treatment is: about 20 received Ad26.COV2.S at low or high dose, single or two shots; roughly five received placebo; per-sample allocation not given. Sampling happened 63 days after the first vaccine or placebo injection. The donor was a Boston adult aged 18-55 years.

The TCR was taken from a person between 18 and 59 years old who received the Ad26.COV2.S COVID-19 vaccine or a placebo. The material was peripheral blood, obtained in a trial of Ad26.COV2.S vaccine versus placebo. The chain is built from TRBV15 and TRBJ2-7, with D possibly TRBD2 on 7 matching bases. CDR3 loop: CATREAGAAYEQYF. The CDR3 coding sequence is TGTGCCACCAGGGAGGCGGGGGCAGCCTACGAGCAGTACTTC.